One sample yielded the 9 T cell receptor beta chains listed below, sequenced in a study of graft-versus-host responses after intestinal transplantation. Sequenced by immunoSEQ multiplex PCR; TCRdb stores in-frame clones only, minus some. The data contain some 110,000 clones, approximately 92% of them seen just once; the ten biggest clones take up under 0.3%. Antigens of these TCRs are unknown. Sequencing used unstimulated CD4+ T cells sorted from spleen or lymph node cells, obtained before transplant. The receptors originated from a human donor who was the organ donor for an intestinal transplant.

Only a few counts were recorded for this clone. The chain carries TRBV5-4 and TRBJ2-1; 10 positions match TRBD2. J lost 6 bases, V lost 3 bases, and 3 bases had no gene match. From germline, CDR1 is SGHNT and CDR2 YYREEE (reference sequence). The CDR3 extends over 14 amino acids. The CDR3 DNA follows: TGTGCCAGCAGCTCATGGACTAGCGGCAATGAGCAGTTCTTC. This codes for CASSSWTSGNEQFF.

The chain joins TRBV10-1 to TRBJ2-3, with 7 bases that match TRBD2. CDR3 length: 15 residues. Per germline, CDR1 WNHNN and CDR2 SYGVQD (reference sequence). The J segment lost 9 bases and the V segment lost 7 bases, leaving 16 bases of the junction unmatched. For the CDR3, the DNA is TGCGCCAGCAAGAAAAGCGGGACCCCGGAGGAGACGCAGTATTTT. Protein product: CASKKSGTPEETQYF.

J is TRBJ2-7 and V is TRBV6-4; 7 bases are shared with TRBD2. The germline V gene encodes CDR1 MRHNA and CDR2 SNTAGT. This CDR3 is built from 12 residues. Germline trimming cut 0 bases from V and 13 bases from J; bases unmatched to any gene: 6. The CDR3 DNA reads as TGTGCCAGCAGTGACTCGATGGGGAGGGTTTACTTC. Its translation is CASSDSMGRVYF.

The rearrangement links TRBV6-5 to TRBJ1-2; perhaps TRBD1 as D (6 bases). The CDR3 runs to 14 residues. Germline CDR1 MNHEY, CDR2 SVGAGI. V shed 6 bases and J shed 8 bases, with 19 bases lying between them. CDR3 coding DNA: TGTGCCAGCAGACTCCCGGGACAAGGGTTCGGCTACACCTTC. Encoded protein: CASRLPGQGFGYTF.

V gene TRBV11-2 combines with J gene TRBJ2-5; D is ambiguous. The CDR3 spans 15 residues. The V end was cut by 5 bases, the J end by 1 base, with 14 bases between. Germline V gene lookup returns CDR1 SGHAT and CDR2 FQNNGV. The CDR3 loop is CASSPHREFQETQYF. As DNA, the CDR3 is TGTGCCAGCAGCCCCCACAGAGAGTTCCAAGAGACCCAGTACTTC.

This clone appeared once. The chain is built from TRBV7-2 and TRBJ1-3, with D possibly TRBD1 on 5 matching bases. The CDR3 has 18 residues. V was cut by 3 bases and J by 0 bases, with 18 bases left in between. Germline loops: CDR1 SGHTA, CDR2 FQGNSA. CDR3 residues: CASSLHSGTAFSGNTIYF. CDR3 DNA: TGTGCCAGCAGCTTGCACTCCGGGACGGCCTTCTCTGGAAACACCATATATTTT.

The chain combines TRBV7-4 with TRBJ1-3; tentatively, D is TRBD1 (5 bases). CDR1 is SGHVT, CDR2 SQSDAQ, per germline. V dropped 5 bases and J dropped 0 bases, with 17 bases sitting between them. The CDR3 is made up of 17 amino acids. CDR3 coding DNA: TGTGCCAGCAGCCCAGCCGGGACTTATAGCTCTGGAAACACCATATATTTT. It encodes CASSPAGTYSSGNTIYF.

The V gene is TRBV10-3, the J gene TRBJ2-4, with 8 bases identical to TRBD1. V lost 0 bases and J lost 9; bases outside the gene matches: 7. The CDR3 runs 15 residues. Germline values: CDR1 ENHRY, CDR2 SYGVKD. In nucleotides, the CDR3 is TGTGCCATCAGTGAGTCGACAGGGGTTCGGGTCATTCAGTACTTC. Protein: CAISESTGVRVIQYF.

The J gene is TRBJ2-6, the V gene TRBV7-9; TRBD1 aligns across 7 bases. The CDR3 is made up of 16 amino acids. The germline gives CDR1 SEHNR, CDR2 FQNEAQ (reference sequence). J was trimmed by 2 bases and V by 6 bases; bases with no gene match: 7. The CDR3 sequence is CASRTKGGAGANVLTF. CDR3 coding DNA: TGTGCCAGCAGAACTAAAGGGGGCGCTGGGGCCAACGTCCTGACTTTC. The variable domain in full, with the rest retrieved from reference TRBV7-9 and TRBJ2-6, is DTGVSQNPRHKITKRGQNVTFRCDPISEHNRLYWYRQTLGQGPEFLTYFQNEAQLEKSRLLSDRFSAERPKGSFSTLEIQRTEQGDSAMYLCASRTKGGAGANVLTFGAGSRLTVL.